The text below deals with one T cell receptor (beta chain). Its matching antigen is unknown. Germline V gene lookup returns CDR1 SQVTM and CDR2 ANQGSEA. The junction had 13 bases not matched to a gene; V was cut back by 6 bases and J by 0 bases. The CDR3 loop spans 16 amino acids. This sample is drawn from a study of PD-1 blockade in classical Hodgkin lymphoma. In the study overall: Nivolumab was administered to patients intravenously at 3 mg/kg every 2 weeks. Study results and caveats: Newly diagnosed patients had baseline TCR diversity that was reportedly lower than that of healthy donors.

Clones were sequenced by immunoSEQ multiplex PCR, and TCRdb holds only the in-frame ones, with some missing. Of some 23,000 clones in the sample, under 90% were seen once. Each patient experienced a relapse that followed autologous stem cell transplantation, and brentuximab vedotin exposure varied. The source was peripheral blood mononuclear cells (PBMCs), collected before the second cycle of nivolumab. The chain recombines TRBV29-1 with TRBJ1-1, with 7 bases lining up with TRBD1. The origin of this receptor is a human donor with classical Hodgkin lymphoma. DNA for the CDR3: TGCAGCGTAAACAGGGGTTCCTTTTCTGTGAACACTGAAGCTTTCTTT. Translated: CSVNRGSFSVNTEAFF.